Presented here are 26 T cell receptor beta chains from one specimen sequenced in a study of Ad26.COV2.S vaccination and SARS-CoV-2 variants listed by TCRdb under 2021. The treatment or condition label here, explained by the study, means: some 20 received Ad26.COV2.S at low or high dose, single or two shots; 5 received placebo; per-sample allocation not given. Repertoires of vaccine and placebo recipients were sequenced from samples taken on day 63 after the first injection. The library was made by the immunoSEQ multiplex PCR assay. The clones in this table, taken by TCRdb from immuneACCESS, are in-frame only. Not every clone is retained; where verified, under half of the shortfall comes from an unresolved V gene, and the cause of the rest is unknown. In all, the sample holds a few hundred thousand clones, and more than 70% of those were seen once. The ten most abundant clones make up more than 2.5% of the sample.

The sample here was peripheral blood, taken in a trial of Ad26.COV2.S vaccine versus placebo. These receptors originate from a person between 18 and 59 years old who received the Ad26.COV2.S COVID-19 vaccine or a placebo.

CDR3 DNA sequence: TGTGCCAGCAGCTTGTCCGGAGGGGTCGGCTACACCTTC. Translated, it gives CASSLSGGVGYTF. The chain carries TRBV5-8 and TRBJ1-2; the D gene is possibly TRBD1 (5 bases). The germline V gene encodes CDR1 SGHTS and CDR2 YDEGEE. The germline V and J ends were trimmed by 1 base and 8 bases, with 12 bases remaining between them. The CDR3 consists of 13 residues.

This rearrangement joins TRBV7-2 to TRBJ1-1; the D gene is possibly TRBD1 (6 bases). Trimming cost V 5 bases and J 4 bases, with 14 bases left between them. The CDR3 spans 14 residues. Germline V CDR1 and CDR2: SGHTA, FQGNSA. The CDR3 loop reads CASSPQQGGTEAFF. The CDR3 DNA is TGTGCCAGCAGCCCCCAACAGGGCGGCACTGAAGCTTTCTTT.

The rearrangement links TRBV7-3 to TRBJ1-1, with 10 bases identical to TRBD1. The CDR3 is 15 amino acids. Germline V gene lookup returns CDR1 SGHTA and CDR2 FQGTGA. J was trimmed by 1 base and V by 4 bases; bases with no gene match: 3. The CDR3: CASSSGTGANTEAFF. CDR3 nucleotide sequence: TGTGCCAGCAGCTCCGGGACAGGGGCGAACACTGAAGCTTTCTTT.

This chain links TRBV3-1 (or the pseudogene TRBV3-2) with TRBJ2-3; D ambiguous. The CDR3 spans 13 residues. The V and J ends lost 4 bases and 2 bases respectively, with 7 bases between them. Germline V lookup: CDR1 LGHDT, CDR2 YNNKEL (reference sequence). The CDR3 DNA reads TGTGCCAGCAGCCTCATGCCCACAGATACGCAGTATTTT. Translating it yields CASSLMPTDTQYF.

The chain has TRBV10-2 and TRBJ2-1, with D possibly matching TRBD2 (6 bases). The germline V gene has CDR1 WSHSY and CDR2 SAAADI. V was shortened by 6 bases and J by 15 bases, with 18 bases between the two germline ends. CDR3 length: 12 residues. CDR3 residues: CASSPRLEWLFF. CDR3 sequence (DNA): TGCGCCAGCAGCCCTCGACTAGAGTGGTTGTTCTTC.

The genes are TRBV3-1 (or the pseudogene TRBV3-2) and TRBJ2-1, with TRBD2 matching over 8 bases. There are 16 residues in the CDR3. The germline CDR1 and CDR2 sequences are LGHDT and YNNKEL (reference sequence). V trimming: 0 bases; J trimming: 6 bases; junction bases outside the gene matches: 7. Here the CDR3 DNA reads TGTGCCAGCAGCCAAGACGGGGGGGCAGGGCGCAATGAGCAGTTCTTC. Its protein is CASSQDGGAGRNEQFF.

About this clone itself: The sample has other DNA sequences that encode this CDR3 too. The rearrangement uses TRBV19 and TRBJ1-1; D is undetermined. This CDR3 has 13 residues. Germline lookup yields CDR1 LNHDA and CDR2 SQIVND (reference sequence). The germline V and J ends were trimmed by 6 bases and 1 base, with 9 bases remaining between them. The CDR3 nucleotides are TGTGCCAGTAGCAGAAGGGAGAACACTGAAGCTTTCTTT. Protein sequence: CASSRRENTEAFF.

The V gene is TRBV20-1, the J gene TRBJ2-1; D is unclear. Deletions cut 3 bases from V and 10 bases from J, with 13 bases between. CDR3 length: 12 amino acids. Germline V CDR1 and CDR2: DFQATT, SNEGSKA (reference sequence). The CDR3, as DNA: TGCAGTGCTAGTAACGGGCTCCGGGAGCAGTTCTTC. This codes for CSASNGLREQFF.

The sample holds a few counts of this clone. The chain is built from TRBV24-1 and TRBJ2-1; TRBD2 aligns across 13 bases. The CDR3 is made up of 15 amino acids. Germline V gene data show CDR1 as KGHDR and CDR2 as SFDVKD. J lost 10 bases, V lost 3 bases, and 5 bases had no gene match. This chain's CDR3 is CATSDGLAGEREQFF. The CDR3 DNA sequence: TGTGCCACCAGTGATGGACTAGCGGGAGAGAGGGAGCAGTTCTTC.

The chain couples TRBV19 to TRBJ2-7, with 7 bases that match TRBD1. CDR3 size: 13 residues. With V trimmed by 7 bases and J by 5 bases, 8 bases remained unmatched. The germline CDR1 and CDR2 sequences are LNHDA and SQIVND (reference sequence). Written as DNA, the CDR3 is TGTGCCAGTAAGGCCAGGGGGTGGGACGAGCAGTACTTC. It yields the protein CASKARGWDEQYF.

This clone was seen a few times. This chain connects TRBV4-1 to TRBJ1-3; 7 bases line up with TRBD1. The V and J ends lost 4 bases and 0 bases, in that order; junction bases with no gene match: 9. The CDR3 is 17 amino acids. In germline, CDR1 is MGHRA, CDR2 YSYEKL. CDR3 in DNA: TGCGCCAGCAGCCGAAGGGCAGGGGGAGACTCTGGAAACACCATATATTTT. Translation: CASSRRAGGDSGNTIYF.

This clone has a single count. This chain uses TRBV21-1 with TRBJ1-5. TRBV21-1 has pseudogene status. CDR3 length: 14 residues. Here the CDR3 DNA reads TGTGCCAGCACCCGCCCGCCCCAAGTGAAGCCCCAGCATTTT. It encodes CASTRPPQVKPQHF.

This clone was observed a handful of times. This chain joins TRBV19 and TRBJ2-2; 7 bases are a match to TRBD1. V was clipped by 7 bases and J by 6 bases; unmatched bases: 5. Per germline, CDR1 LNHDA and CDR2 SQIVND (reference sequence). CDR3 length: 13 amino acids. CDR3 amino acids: CASTTGWSGELFF. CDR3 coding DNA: TGTGCCAGTACGACAGGGTGGTCCGGGGAGCTGTTTTTT.

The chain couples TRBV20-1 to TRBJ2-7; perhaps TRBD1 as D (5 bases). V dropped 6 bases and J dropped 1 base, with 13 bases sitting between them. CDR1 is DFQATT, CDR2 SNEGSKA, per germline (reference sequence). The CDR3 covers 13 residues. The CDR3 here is CSASSDTSYEQYF. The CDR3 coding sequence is TGCAGTGCAAGTTCGGACACATCCTACGAGCAGTACTTC.

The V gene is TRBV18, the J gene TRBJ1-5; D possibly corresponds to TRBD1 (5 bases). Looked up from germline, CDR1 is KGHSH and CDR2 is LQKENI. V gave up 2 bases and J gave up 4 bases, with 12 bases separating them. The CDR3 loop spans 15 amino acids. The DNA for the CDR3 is TGTGCCAGCTCACCAGCCGGGACTAAAAATCAGCCCCAGCATTTT. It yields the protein CASSPAGTKNQPQHF. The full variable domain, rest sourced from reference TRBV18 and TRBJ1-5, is NAGVMQNPRHLVRRRGQEARLRCSPMKGHSHVYWYRQLPEEGLKFMVYLQKENIIDESGMPKERFSAEFPKEGPSILRIQQVVRGDSAAYFCASSPAGTKNQPQHFGDGTRLSIL.

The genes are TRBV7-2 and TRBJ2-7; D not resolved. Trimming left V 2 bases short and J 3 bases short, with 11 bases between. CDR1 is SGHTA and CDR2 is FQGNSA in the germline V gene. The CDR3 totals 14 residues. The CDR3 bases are TGTGCCAGCAGCTTACGGAGTTTTGGCTACGAGCAGTACTTC. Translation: CASSLRSFGYEQYF.

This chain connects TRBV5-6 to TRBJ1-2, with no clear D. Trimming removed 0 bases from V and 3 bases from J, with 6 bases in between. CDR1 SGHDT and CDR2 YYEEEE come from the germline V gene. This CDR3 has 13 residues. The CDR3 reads CASSLVQDYGYTF. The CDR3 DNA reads TGTGCCAGCAGCTTGGTCCAGGACTATGGCTACACCTTC.

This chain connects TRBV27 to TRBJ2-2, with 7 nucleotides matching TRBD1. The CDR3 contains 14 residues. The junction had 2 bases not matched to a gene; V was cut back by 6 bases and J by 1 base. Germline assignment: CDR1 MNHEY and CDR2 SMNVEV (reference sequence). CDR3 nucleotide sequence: TGTGCCAGCAGGCGGACAGGGAACACCGGGGAGCTGTTTTTT. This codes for CASRRTGNTGELFF.

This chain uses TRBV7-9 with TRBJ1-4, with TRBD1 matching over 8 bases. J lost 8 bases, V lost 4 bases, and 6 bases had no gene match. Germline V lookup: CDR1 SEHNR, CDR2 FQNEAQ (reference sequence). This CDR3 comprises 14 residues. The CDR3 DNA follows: TGTGCCAGCAGCTCAGGACAGGGCGGAGAAAAACTGTTTTTT. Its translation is CASSSGQGGEKLFF.

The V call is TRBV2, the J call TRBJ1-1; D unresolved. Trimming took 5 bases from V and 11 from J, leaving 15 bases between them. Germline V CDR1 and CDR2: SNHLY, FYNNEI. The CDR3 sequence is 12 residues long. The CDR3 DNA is TGTGCCAGCAGTATTACGATAGTTATGGCTTTCTTT. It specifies CASSITIVMAFF.

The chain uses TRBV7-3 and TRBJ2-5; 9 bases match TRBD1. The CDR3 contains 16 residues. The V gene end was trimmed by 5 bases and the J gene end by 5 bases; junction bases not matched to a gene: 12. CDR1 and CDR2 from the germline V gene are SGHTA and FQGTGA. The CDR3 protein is CASSLLGQGRRETQYF. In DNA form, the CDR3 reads TGTGCCAGCAGCCTCCTCGGACAGGGGAGGAGGGAGACCCAGTACTTC.

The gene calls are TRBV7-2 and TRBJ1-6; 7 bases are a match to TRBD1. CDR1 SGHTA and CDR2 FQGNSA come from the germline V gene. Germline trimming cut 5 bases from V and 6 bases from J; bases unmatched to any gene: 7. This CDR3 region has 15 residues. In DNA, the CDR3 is TGTGCCAGCAGCGTAACCGGGACAGTTAATTCACCCCTCCACTTT. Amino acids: CASSVTGTVNSPLHF.

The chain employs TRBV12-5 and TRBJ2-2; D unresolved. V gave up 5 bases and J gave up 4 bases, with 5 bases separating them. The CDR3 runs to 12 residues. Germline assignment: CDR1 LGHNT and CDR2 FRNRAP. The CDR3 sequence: CASGPSTGELFF. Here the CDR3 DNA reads TGTGCTAGTGGTCCAAGCACCGGGGAGCTGTTTTTT.

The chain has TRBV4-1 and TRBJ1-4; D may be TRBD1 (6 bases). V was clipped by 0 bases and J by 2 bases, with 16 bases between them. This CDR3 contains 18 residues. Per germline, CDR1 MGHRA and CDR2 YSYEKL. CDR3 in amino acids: CASSQEQGSQGTNEKLFF. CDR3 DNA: TGCGCCAGCAGCCAAGAGCAGGGAAGTCAGGGGACTAATGAAAAACTGTTTTTT.

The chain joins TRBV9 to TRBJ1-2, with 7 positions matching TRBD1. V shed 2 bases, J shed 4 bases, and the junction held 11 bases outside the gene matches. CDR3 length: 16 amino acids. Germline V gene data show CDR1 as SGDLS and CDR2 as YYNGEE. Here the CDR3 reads CASSVYAGGIPYGYTF. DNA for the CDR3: TGTGCCAGCAGCGTTTATGCAGGGGGGATACCCTATGGCTACACCTTC. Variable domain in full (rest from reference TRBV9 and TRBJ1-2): DSGVTQTPKHLITATGQRVTLRCSPRSGDLSVYWYQQSLDQGLQFLIQYYNGEERAKGNILERFSAQQFPDLHSELNLSSLELGDSALYFCASSVYAGGIPYGYTFGSGTRLTVV.

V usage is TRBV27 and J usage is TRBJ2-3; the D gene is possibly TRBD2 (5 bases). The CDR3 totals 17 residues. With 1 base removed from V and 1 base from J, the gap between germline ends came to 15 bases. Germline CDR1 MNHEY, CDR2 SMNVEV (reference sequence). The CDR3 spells CASSLWIGGGRTDTQYF. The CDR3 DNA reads TGTGCCAGCAGTTTATGGATCGGAGGAGGTCGCACAGATACGCAGTATTTT.